This T cell receptor beta chain was obtained from a study of T cell changes during pregnancy in multiple sclerosis (dated 2019 in TCRdb). About the study as a whole: Changes in the T cell repertoire over the course of pregnancy were examined in this study in women with multiple sclerosis.

This clone was seen a single time. This receptor's antigen is unknown. Base qualities are not recorded, but no much larger clone differs from it by a single base. For CDR1 and CDR2, the germline V gene (reference sequence) lists SEHNR and FQNEAQ. From the cysteine up to the phenylalanine, the CDR3 has a length of 13 residues. The DNA shown is the 39-base CDR3, in frame from base 1. V drops 1 base and J drops 8 bases, leaving 8 bases in between. Libraries were constructed by the immunoSEQ multiplex PCR assay. Held by TCRdb, this immuneACCESS table contains in-frame sequences only and omits some clones. Under half of the omission traces to an unresolved V gene where checked; the cause of the rest is unknown. The sample table shows 47,000 or so clones, and 90% are seen once. Around 5% of the sample comes from the top ten.

The sequence joins TRBV7-9 to TRBJ2-2, with the D gene too uncertain to name. The material was peripheral blood, obtained after pregnancy. This receptor was identified in a female donor in good health, enrolled as a control in a pregnancy study. Read as DNA, the sequence is TGTGCCAGCAGCTTAGAATGGCTGGGGGAGCTGTTTTTT. The encoded protein is CASSLEWLGELFF.